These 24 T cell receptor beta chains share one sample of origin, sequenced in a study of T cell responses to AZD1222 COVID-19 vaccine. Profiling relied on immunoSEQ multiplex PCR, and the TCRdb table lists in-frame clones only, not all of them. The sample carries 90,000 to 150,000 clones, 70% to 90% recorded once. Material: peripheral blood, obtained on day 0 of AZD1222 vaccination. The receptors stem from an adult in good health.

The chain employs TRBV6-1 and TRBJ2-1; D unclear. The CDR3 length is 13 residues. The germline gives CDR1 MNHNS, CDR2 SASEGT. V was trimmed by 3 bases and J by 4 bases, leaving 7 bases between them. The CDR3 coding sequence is TGTGCCAGCAGTGACCCCGGGTACAATGAGCAGTTCTTC. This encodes CASSDPGYNEQFF.

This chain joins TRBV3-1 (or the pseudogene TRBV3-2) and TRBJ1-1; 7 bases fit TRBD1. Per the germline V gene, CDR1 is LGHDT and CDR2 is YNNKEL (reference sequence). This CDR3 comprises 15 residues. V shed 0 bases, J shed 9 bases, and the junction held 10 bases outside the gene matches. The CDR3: CASSQEAGRRGQAFF. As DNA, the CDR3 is TGTGCCAGCAGCCAAGAGGCCGGTCGGAGGGGGCAAGCTTTCTTT.

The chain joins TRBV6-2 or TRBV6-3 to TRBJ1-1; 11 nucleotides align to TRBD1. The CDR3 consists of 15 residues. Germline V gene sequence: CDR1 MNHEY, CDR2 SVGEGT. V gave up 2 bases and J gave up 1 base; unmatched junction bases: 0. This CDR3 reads CASSYGTGGNTEAFF. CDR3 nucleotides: TGTGCCAGCAGTTACGGGACAGGGGGGAACACTGAAGCTTTCTTT.

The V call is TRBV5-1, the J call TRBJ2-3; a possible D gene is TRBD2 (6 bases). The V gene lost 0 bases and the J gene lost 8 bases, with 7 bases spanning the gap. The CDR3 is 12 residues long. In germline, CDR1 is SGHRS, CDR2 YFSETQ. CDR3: CASSLVGGTQYF. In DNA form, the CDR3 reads TGCGCCAGCAGCTTGGTGGGGGGTACGCAGTATTTT.

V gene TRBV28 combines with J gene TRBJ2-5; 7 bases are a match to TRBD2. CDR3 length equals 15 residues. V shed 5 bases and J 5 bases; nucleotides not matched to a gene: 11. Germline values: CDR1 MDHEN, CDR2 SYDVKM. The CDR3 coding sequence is TGTGCCAGCAGTCCTTACCCCGGGGGAGGGGAGACCCAGTACTTC. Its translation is CASSPYPGGGETQYF.

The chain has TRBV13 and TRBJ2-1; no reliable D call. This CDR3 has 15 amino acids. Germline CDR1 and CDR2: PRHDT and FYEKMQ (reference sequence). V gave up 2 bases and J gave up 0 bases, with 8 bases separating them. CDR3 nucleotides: TGTGCCAGCAGCTTATCGGTTAGCTCCTACAATGAGCAGTTCTTC. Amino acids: CASSLSVSSYNEQFF.

This CDR3 reads CASSSTRSGNTIYF. The CDR3 DNA reads as TGTGCCAGCAGTTCCACCAGGTCTGGAAACACCATATATTTT. V is TRBV28 and J is TRBJ1-3; no definite D call. Per the germline V gene, CDR1 is MDHEN and CDR2 is SYDVKM. CDR3 length: 14 amino acids. Trimming cost V 4 bases and J 1 base, with 8 bases left between them.

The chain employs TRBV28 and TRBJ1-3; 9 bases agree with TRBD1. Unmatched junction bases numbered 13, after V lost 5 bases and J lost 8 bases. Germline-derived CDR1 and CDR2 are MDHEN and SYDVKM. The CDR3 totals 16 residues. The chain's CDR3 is CASSPSRDRVVHTIYF. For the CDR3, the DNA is TGTGCCAGCAGTCCCTCCCGGGACAGGGTGGTACACACCATATATTTT.

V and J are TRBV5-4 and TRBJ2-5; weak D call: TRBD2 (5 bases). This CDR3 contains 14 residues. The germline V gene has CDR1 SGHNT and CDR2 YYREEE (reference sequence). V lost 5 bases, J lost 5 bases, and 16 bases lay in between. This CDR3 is CASSSGPGGETQYF. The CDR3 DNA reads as TGTGCCAGCAGTTCCGGGCCAGGCGGGGAGACCCAGTACTTC.

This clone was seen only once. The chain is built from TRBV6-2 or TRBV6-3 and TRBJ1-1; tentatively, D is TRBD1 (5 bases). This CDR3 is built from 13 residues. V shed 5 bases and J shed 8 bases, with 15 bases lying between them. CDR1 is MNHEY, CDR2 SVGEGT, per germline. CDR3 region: CASSRGGGAEAFF. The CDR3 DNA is TGTGCCAGCAGTAGGGGAGGAGGGGCCGAAGCTTTCTTT.

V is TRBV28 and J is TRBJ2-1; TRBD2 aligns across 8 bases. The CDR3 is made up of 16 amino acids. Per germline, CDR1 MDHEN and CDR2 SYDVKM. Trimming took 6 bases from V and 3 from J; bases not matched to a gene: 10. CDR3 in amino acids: CASSSPYGRGYNEQFF. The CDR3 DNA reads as TGTGCCAGCAGCTCCCCATACGGGAGGGGCTACAATGAGCAGTTCTTC.

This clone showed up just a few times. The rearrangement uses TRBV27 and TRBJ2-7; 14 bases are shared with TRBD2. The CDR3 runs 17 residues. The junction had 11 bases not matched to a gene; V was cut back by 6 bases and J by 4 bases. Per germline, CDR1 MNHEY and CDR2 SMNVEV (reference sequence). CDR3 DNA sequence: TGTGCCAGCAGCCGAGGAGGGACTAGCGGGAGCCCATACGAGCAGTACTTC. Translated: CASSRGGTSGSPYEQYF.

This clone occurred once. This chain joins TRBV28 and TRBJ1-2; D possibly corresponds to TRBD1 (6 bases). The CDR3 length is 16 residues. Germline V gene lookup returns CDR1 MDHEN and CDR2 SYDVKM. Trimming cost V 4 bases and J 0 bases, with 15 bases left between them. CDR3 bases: TGTGCCAGCAGTTCCCCCGACAGGCGGGCTAACTATGGCTACACCTTC. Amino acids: CASSSPDRRANYGYTF.

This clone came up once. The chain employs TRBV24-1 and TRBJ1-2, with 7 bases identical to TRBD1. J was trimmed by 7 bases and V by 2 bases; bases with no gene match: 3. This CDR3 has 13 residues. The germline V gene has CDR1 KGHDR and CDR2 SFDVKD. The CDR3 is CATSDYRGSGYTF. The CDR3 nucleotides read TGTGCCACCAGTGATTACAGGGGTTCTGGCTACACCTTC.

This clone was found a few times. The CDR3 region is CSVLLRGTSNTEAFF. The CDR3 DNA sequence: TGCAGCGTTCTTTTACGGGGGACATCGAACACTGAAGCTTTCTTT. The rearrangement links TRBV29-1 to TRBJ1-1, with D tentatively TRBD1 (6 bases). The CDR3 is 15 amino acids. The V end was cut by 5 bases, the J end by 1 base, with 17 bases between. Germline CDR1 is SQVTM and CDR2 is ANQGSEA. The entire variable domain, with the rest obtained from reference TRBV29-1 and TRBJ1-1, is as follows: SAVISQKPSRDICQRGTSLTIQCQVDSQVTMMFWYRQQPGQSLTLIATANQGSEATYESGFVIDKFPISRPNLTFSTLTVSNMSPEDSSIYLCSVLLRGTSNTEAFFGQGTRLTVV.

CDR3 DNA sequence: TGTGCCAGCTCACAACAATCGACAGGGTGGGTGCCCCAGCATTTT. It yields the protein CASSQQSTGWVPQHF. The chain links TRBV18 to TRBJ1-5, with 7 bases fitting TRBD1. Germline V CDR1 and CDR2: KGHSH, LQKENI. This CDR3 comprises 15 residues. With 4 bases clipped from V and 9 bases from J, the junction kept 12 bases outside the gene matches.

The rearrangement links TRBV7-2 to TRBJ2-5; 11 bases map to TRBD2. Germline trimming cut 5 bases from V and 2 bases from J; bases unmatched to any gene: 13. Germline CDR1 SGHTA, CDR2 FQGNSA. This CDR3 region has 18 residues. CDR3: CASSRGLAASPPQETQYF. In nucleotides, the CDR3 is TGTGCCAGCAGCCGGGGACTAGCGGCCTCCCCCCCACAAGAGACCCAGTACTTC.

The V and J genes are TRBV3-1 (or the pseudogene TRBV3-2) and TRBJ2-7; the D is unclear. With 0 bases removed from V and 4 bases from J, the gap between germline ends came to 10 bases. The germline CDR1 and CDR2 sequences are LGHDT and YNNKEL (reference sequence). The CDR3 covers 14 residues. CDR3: CASSQEWQAYEQYF. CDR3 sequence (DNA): TGTGCCAGCAGCCAAGAATGGCAGGCTTACGAGCAGTACTTC.

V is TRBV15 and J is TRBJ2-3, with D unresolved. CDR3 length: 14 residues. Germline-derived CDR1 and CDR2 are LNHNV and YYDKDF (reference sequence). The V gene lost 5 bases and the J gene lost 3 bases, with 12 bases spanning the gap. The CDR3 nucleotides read TGTGCCACCAGCCCTCCCGATAGTACAGATACGCAGTATTTT. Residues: CATSPPDSTDTQYF.

CDR3: CASSSQGTTPYEQYF. The CDR3 coding sequence is TGTGCCAGCAGCTCACAAGGGACTACTCCTTACGAGCAGTACTTC. This chain joins TRBV7-2 and TRBJ2-7, with 7 bases lining up with TRBD2. The CDR3 covers 15 residues. CDR1 is SGHTA, CDR2 FQGNSA, per germline. V was pared by 4 bases and J by 4 bases, with 10 bases of the junction left unmatched.

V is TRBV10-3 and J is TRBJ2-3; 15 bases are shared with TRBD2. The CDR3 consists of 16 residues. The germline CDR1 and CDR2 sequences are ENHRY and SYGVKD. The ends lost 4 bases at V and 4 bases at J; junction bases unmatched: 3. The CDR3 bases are TGTGCCATCAGTGCAAGGACTAGCGGGGGGGCAGATACGCAGTATTTT. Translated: CAISARTSGGADTQYF.

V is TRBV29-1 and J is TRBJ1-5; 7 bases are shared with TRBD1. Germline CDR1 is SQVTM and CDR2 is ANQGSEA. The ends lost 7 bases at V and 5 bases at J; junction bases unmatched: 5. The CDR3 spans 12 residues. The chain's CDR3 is CSASTGDQPQHF. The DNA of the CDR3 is TGCAGCGCTTCCACAGGGGATCAGCCCCAGCATTTT.

CDR3 in DNA: TGTGCCAGCAGCGTAGGTACAACCGCAGTGGACACTGAAGCTTTCTTT. This translates into CASSVGTTAVDTEAFF. The chain employs TRBV9 and TRBJ1-1, with no clear D. V was clipped by 0 bases and J by 3 bases, with 15 bases between them. The CDR3 runs to 16 residues. CDR1 and CDR2 from the germline V gene are SGDLS and YYNGEE.

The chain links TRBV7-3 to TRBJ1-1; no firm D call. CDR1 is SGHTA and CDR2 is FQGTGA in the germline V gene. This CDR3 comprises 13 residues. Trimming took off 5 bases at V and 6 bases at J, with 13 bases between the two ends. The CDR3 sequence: CASSTRAASEAFF. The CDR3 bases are TGTGCCAGCAGCACACGGGCCGCATCTGAAGCTTTCTTT.